This T cell receptor beta chain was observed in a study of T cell repertoires in cytomegalovirus infection. Overall study: Indications of both CMV infection and matching HLA type were provided by public TCR beta signatures. Overall study findings and caveats: Identification of carriers of CMV plus the relevant HLA was performed using cumulative public TCR beta family frequency.

The CDR3 runs 16 residues. The V gene lost 5 bases and the J gene lost 0 bases, with 17 bases spanning the gap. The germline V gene has CDR1 SGHVS and CDR2 FQNEAQ. Many counts were recorded for this clonotype. The antigen is unknown. TCRdb re-analysed the reads in MiXCR, keeping a single row per CDR3 protein. The sample has 900,000 to 950,000 distinct CDR3 sequences; roughly 31% are singletons. The sequence was collected from a human donor in good health (CMV status not recorded). Some clones in this sample may be carry-over from other donors' samples. Sequencing used cultured CD8+ T cells from PBMCs, obtained from culture after CMV antigen stimulation. This chain connects TRBV7-8 to TRBJ2-7; tentatively, D is TRBD1 (5 bases). In DNA, the CDR3 is TGTGCCAGCAGCCTGCTGAGAGACAGTAGCTCCTACGAGCAGTACTTC. Its protein product is CASSLLRDSSSYEQYF.